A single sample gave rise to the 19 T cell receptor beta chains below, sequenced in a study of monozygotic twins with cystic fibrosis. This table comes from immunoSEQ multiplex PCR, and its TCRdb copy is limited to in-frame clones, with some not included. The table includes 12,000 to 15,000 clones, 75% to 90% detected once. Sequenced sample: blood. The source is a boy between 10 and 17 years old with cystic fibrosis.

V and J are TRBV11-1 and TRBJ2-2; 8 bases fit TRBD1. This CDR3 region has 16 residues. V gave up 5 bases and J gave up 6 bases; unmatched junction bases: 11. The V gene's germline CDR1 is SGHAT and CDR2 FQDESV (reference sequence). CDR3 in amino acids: CASSARPGQVPGELFF. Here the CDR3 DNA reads TGTGCCAGCAGCGCACGACCGGGACAGGTCCCCGGGGAGCTGTTTTTT.

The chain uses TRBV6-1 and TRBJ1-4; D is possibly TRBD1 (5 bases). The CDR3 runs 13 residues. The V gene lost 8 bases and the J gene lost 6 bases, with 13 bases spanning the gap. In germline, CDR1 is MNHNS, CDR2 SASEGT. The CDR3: CASGGHRDEKLFF. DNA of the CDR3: TGTGCCAGCGGAGGACACCGTGATGAAAAACTGTTTTTT.

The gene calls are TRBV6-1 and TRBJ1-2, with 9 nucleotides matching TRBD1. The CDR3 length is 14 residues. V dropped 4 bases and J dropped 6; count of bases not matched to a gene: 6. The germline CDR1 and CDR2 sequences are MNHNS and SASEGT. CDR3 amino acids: CASSGGTGRDGYTF. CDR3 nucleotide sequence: TGTGCCAGCAGTGGCGGGACAGGGAGGGATGGCTACACCTTC.

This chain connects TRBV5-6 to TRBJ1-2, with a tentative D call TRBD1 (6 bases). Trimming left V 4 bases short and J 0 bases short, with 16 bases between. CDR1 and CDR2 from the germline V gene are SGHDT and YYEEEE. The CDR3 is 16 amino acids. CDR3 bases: TGTGCCAGCAGCCCGGCGATGACAGGATCTAACTATGGCTACACCTTC. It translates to CASSPAMTGSNYGYTF.

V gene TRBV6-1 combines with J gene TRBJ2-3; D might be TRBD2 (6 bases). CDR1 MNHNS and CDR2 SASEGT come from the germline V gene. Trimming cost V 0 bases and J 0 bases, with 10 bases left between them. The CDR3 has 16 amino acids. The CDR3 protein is CASSEARTTSTDTQYF. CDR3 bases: TGTGCCAGCAGTGAAGCGAGGACTACCAGCACAGATACGCAGTATTTT.

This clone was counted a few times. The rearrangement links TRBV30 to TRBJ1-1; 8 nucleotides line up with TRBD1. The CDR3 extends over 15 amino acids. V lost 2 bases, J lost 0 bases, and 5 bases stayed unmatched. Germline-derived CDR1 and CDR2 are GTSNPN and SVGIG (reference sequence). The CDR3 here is CAWSFGQGLNTEAFF. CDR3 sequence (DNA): TGTGCCTGGAGTTTCGGACAGGGACTGAACACTGAAGCTTTCTTT.

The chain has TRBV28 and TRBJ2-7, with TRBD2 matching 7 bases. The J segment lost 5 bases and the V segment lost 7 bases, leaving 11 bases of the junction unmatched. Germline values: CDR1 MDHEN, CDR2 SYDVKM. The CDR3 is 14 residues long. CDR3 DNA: TGTGCCAGCACGGGGGGAGGCCCACCGAACGAGCAGTACTTC. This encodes CASTGGGPPNEQYF.

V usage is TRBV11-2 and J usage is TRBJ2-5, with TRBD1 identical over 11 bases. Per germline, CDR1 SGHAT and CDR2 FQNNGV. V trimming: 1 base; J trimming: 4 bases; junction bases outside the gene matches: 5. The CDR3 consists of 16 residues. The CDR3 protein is CASSLVKDRGPETQYF. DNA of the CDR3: TGTGCCAGCAGCTTAGTAAAGGACAGGGGGCCAGAGACCCAGTACTTC.

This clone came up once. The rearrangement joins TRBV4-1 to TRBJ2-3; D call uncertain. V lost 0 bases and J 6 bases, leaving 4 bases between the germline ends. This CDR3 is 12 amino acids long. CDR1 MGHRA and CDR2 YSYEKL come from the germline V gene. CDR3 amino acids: CASSQDGDTQYF. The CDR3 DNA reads TGCGCCAGCAGCCAAGATGGGGATACGCAGTATTTT.

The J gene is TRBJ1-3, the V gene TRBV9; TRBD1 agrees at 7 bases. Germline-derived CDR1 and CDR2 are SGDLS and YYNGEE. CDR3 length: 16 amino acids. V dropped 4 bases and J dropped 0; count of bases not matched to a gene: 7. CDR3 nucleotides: TGTGCCAGCAGCCTTAACCAGGGGGGCTCTGGAAACACCATATATTTT. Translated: CASSLNQGGSGNTIYF.

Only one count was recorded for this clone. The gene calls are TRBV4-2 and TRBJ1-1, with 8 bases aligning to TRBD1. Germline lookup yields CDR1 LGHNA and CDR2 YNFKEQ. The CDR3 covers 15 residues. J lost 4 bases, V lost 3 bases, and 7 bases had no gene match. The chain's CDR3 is CASSQPDRAVTEAFF. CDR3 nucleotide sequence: TGTGCCAGCAGCCAGCCGGACAGGGCGGTCACTGAAGCTTTCTTT.

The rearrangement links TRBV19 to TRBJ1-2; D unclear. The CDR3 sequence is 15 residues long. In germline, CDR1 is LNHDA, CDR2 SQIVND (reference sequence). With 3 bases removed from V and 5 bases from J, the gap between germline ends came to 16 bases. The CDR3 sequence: CASSMVGGSGYGYTF. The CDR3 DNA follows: TGTGCCAGTAGTATGGTCGGAGGCTCTGGATATGGCTACACCTTC.

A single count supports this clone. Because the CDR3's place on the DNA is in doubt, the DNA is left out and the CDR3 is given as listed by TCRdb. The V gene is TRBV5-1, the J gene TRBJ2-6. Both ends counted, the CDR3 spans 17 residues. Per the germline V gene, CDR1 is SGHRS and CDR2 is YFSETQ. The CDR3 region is CASTLASGRAGANVLTF.

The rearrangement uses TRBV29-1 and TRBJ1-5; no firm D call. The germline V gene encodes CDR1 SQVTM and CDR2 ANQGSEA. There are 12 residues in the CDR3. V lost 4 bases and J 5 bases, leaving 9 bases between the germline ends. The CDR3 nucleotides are TGCAGCGTTGGGGATAAGGATCAGCCCCAGCATTTT. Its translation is CSVGDKDQPQHF.

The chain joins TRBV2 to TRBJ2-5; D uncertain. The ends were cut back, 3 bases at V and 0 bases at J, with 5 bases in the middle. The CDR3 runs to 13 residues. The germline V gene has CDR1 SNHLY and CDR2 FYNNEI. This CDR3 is CASSEGNQETQYF. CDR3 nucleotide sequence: TGTGCCAGCAGTGAGGGCAACCAAGAGACCCAGTACTTC.

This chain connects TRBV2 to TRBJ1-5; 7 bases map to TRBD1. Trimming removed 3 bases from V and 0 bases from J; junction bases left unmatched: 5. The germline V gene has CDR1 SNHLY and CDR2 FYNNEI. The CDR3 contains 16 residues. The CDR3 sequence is CASSDRGRNSNQPQHF. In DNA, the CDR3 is TGTGCCAGCAGTGACAGGGGGAGGAATAGCAATCAGCCCCAGCATTTT. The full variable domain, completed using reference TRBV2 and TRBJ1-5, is EPEVTQTPSHQVTQMGQEVILRCVPISNHLYFYWYRQILGQKVEFLVSFYNNEISEKSEIFDDQFSVERPDGSNFTLKIRSTKLEDSAMYFCASSDRGRNSNQPQHFGDGTRLSIL.

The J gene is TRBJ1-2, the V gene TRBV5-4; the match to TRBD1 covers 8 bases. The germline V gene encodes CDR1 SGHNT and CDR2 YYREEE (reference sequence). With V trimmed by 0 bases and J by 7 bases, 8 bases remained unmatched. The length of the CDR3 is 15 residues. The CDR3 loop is CASSLVGQGSGGYTF. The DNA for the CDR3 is TGTGCCAGCAGCTTGGTCGGACAGGGTTCGGGTGGCTACACCTTC.

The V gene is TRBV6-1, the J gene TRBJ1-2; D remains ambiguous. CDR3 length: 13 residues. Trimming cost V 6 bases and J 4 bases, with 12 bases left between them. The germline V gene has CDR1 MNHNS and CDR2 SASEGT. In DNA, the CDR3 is TGTGCCAGCAGGGCCTACAGTGGCTATGGCTACACCTTC. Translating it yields CASRAYSGYGYTF.

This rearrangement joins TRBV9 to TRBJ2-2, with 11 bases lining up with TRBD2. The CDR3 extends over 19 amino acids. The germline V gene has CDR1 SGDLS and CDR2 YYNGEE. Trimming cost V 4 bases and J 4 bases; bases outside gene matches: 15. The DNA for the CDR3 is TGTGCCAGCAGCTCCCTGACTAGCGGGATGGCTCTTCGCACCGGGGAGCTGTTTTTT. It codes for CASSSLTSGMALRTGELFF.